These T cell receptor beta chains were read from a single sample in a study of shared clonotypes between healthy human individuals. Clones were read by immunoSEQ multiplex PCR, and TCRdb kept only the in-frame ones, dropping some. The sample lists over 850,000 clones; 78% were seen once. Sequenced input: memory CD4+ T cells from PBMCs. These receptors came from a man aged 18 to 30 in good health. Some clones in this sample may be carry-over from other donors' samples. Both conserved end residues are part of each CDR3. The order of the fields is clone size, V gene, D gene, J gene, CDR3 protein, CDR3 DNA. A D gene is named only where the DNA matches it firmly. Clone size is stated in some rows and not others, as once, few, many or a class when expanded.

.	TRBV18	.	TRBJ2-5	CASSPMEETQYF	TGTGCCAGCTCACCGATGGAAGAGACCCAGTACTTC
once	TRBV14	TRBD2	TRBJ2-2	CASSQGGSRFGELFF	TGTGCCAGCAGCCAGGGCGGGAGTCGGTTCGGGGAGCTGTTTTTT
.	TRBV30	.	TRBJ1-1	CAWSVRGGTEAFF	TGTGCCTGGAGTGTACGGGGGGGGACTGAAGCTTTCTTT
.	TRBV28	TRBD2	TRBJ2-2	CASLRVAGVRTGELFF	TGTGCCAGCCTCAGGGTAGCGGGAGTTCGCACCGGGGAGCTGTTTTTT
.	TRBV18	.	TRBJ2-7	CASSPPASEQYF	TGTGCCAGCTCACCTCCAGCTTCCGAGCAGTACTTC
.	TRBV19	.	TRBJ2-5	CASGARQETQYF	TGTGCCAGTGGGGCTCGACAAGAGACCCAGTACTTC
.	TRBV2	.	TRBJ2-1	CASSVTGTNEQFF	TGTGCCAGCAGTGTTACAGGGACCAATGAGCAGTTCTTC
.	TRBV7-2	.	TRBJ2-2	CASSRRGATGELFF	TGTGCCAGCAGCAGACGGGGAGCCACCGGGGAGCTGTTTTTT
.	TRBV6-6	.	TRBJ2-3	CASRPYYSTDTQYF	TGTGCCAGCAGACCCTATTATAGCACAGATACGCAGTATTTT
.	TRBV15	.	TRBJ2-2	CATSRGYLQETGELFF	TGTGCCACCAGCAGAGGCTACCTACAGGAAACCGGGGAGCTGTTTTTT